The clone carrying this TCR beta chain turned up a few times. Its antigen remains unknown. This sample was taken from a study of a mutant IDH1 vaccine in newly diagnosed glioma. Described time point: week 35, safety follow-up. With topical imiquimod, each dose of the vaccine consisted of 300 ug of mutant IDH1 20-mer peptide. Eight vaccine doses were administered to patients at weeks 1, 3, 5, 7, 11, 15, 19 and 23. The V end lost 3 bases, the J end lost 4 bases, and 7 bases lay between the germline ends. The CDR3 sequence is 13 residues long. Germline V gives CDR1 SGHDN, CDR2 FVKESK. Using immunoSEQ multiplex PCR, the repertoire was profiled, and TCRdb retains in-frame clones only, with some absent. This sample yields about 32,000 clones, of which around 80% are seen a single time; 3.2% belongs to the top ten.

The sample consisted of PBMCs, taken from a glioma patient whose treatment included an IDH1 peptide vaccine. This clonotype was sampled from a man aged 35 to 55 with glioma. Some clones in this sample may be carry-over from other donors' samples. The rearrangement links TRBV14 to TRBJ1-3; D unresolved. The CDR3 nucleotides are TGTGCCAGCAGCCAGTTTTCAGGAAACACCATATATTTT. It encodes CASSQFSGNTIYF.